This TCR beta chain was captured by sequencing in a study of blood T cells in healthy people across ages. Study-wide findings and caveats: Age advanced and TCR beta diversity per million T cells fell, roughly linearly. Fewer expanded clones and more diversity marked long-lived versus aged donors.

Each donor supplied ten milliliters of peripheral blood. Isolated PBMCs totaled at least 7 million in each sample. CDR1 and CDR2 (germline): SGHTA, FQGNSA. Between the trimmed V and J ends, which lost 3 bases and 6 bases, there was a span of 9 bases. This CDR3 is built from 13 residues. Primers used in a second PCR of roughly 6 to 11 cycles were a sample-barcoded 5' primer and a J-beta primer mix. TCRdb re-called the 5' RACE reads with MiXCR, one entry per CDR3 protein. The sample contains fewer than 2,000,000 distinct CDR3 sequences, around 36% of which appear only once. In its sample, this clonotype was seen many times. Its target is not known.

The sample taken for sequencing was blood. This TCR was recovered from a woman aged 25 to 39 in good health. This chain uses TRBV7-2 with TRBJ2-1, with D unclear. The CDR3 DNA reads TGTGCCAGCAGCTTGCTTGGGGTCAATGAGCAGTTCTTC. Residues: CASSLLGVNEQFF. The variable domain in full, with the rest retrieved from reference TRBV7-2 and TRBJ2-1, is GAGVSQSPSNKVTEKGKDVELRCDPISGHTALYWYRQSLGQGLEFLIYFQGNSAPDKSGLPSDRFSAERTGGSVSTLTIQRTQQEDSAVYLCASSLLGVNEQFFGPGTRLTVL.